This entry concerns a single T cell receptor (beta chain). This sample stems from a study of T-cell reconstitution after alpha-beta-depleted transplantation in children. Germline V lookup: CDR1 SGHRS, CDR2 YFSETQ. With 0 bases removed from V and 6 bases from J, the gap between germline ends came to 10 bases. The CDR3 spans 14 residues. Library preparation (for TCRbeta) was performed with unique molecular identifiers. TCRdb analysed the PCR reads with MiXCR anew, one entry per CDR3 protein. The sample records about 400,000 distinct CDR3 sequences, over 20% being singletons. V usage is TRBV5-1 and J usage is TRBJ2-1; D is unclear. Specimen: PBMCs from the stem cell graft donor, collected from the stem cell graft. The clonotype comes from a human donor who donated a stem cell graft to a child with acute myeloid leukemia. CDR3 protein: CASSLGGKANEQFF. The CDR3 DNA follows: TGCGCCAGCAGCTTGGGGGGAAAGGCCAATGAGCAGTTCTTC.